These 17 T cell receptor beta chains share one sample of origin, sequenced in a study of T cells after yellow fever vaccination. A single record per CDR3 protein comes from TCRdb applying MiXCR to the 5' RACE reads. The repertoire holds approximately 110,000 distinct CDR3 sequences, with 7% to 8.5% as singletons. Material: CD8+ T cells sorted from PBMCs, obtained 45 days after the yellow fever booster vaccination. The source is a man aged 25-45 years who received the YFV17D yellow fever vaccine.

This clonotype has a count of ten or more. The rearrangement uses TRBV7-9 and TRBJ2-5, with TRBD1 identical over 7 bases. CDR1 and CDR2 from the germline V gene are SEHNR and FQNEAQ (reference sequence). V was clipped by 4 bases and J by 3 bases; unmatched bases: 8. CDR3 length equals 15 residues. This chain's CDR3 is CASSSTYRGEETQYF. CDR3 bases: TGTGCCAGCAGCTCTACCTACAGGGGAGAAGAGACCCAGTACTTC.

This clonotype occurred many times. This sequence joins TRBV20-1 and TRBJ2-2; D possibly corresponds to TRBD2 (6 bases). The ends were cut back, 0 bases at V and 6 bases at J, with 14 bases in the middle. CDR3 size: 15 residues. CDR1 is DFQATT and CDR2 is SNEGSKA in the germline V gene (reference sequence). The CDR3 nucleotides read TGCAGTGCTAGAGATACGGGACTTCTAGCCGGGGAGCTGTTTTTT. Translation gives CSARDTGLLAGELFF.

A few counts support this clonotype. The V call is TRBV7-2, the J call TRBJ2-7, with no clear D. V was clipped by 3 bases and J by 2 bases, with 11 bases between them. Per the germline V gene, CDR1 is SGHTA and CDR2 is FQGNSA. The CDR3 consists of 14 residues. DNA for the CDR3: TGTGCCAGCAGCTTCACCGGGCCAGCCTACGAGCAGTACTTC. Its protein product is CASSFTGPAYEQYF.

CDR3 loop: CASSLHPNQPQHF. The CDR3 DNA reads TGTGCCAGCAGCCTCCACCCCAATCAGCCCCAGCATTTT. J is TRBJ1-5 and V is TRBV3-1; D is undetermined. V was shortened by 4 bases and J by 3 bases, with 7 bases between the two germline ends. The V gene's germline CDR1 is LGHDT and CDR2 YNNKEL (reference sequence). The length of the CDR3 is 13 residues. The complete variable domain, with remaining parts taken from reference TRBV3-1 and TRBJ1-5, reads DTAVSQTPKYLVTQMGNDKSIKCEQNLGHDTMYWYKQDSKKFLKIMFSYNNKELIINETVPNRFSPKSPDKAHLNLHINSLELGDSAVYFCASSLHPNQPQHFGDGTRLSIL.

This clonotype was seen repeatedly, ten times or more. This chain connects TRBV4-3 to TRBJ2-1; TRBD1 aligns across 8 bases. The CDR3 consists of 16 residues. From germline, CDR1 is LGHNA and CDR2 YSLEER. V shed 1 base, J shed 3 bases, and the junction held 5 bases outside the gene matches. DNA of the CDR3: TGCGCCAGCAGCCAAGCAATGGACAGGGACTACAATGAGCAGTTCTTC. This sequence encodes CASSQAMDRDYNEQFF.

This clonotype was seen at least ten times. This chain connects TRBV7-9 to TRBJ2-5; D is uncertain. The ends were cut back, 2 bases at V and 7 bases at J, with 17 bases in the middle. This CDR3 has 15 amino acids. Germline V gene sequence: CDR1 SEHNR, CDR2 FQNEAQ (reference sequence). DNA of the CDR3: TGTGCCAGCAGCTTATTAATGGGCTCTCAGTCGACCCAGTACTTC. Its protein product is CASSLLMGSQSTQYF.

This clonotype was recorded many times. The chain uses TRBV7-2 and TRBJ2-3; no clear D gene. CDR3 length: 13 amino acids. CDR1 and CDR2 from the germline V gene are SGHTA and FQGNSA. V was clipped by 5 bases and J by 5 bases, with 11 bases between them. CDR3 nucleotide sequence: TGTGCCAGCAGCCTTCTAGGGAAAGATACGCAGTATTTT. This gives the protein CASSLLGKDTQYF.

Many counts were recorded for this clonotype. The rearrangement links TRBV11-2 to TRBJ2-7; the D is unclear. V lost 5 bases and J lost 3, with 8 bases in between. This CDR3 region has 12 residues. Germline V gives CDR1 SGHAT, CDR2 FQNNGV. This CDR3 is CASSQDIYEQYF. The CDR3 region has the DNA TGTGCCAGCAGCCAAGATATCTACGAGCAGTACTTC.

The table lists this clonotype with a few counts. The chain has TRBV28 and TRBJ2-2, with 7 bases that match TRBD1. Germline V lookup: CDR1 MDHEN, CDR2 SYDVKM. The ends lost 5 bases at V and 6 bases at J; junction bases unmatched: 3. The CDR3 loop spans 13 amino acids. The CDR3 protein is CASSPQGAGELFF. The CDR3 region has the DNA TGTGCCAGCAGTCCTCAGGGGGCCGGGGAGCTGTTTTTT.

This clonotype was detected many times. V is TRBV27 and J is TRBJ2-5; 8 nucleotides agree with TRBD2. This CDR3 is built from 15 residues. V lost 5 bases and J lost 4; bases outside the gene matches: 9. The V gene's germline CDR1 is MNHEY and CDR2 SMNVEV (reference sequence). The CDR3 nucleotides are TGTGCCAGCAGTCCACTAGCGGAACTTGGAGAGACCCAGTACTTC. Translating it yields CASSPLAELGETQYF.

The CDR3 region has the DNA TGTGCCAGCAGCTCCTTGTCAGCTGAGCAGTTCTTC. Translated: CASSSLSAEQFF. V gene TRBV5-4 combines with J gene TRBJ2-1; D is uncertain. The CDR3 extends over 12 amino acids. Germline lookup yields CDR1 SGHNT and CDR2 YYREEE (reference sequence). The V gene lost 3 bases and the J gene lost 9 bases, with 10 bases spanning the gap.

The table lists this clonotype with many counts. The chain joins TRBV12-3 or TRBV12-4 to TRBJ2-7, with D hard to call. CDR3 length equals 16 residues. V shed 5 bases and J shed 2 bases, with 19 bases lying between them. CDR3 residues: CASSHRGDGYPYEQYF. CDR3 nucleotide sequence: TGTGCCAGCAGTCATCGAGGCGACGGGTACCCCTACGAGCAGTACTTC.

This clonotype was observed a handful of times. The CDR3 nucleotides read TGTGCCAGCAGCTTAGCCCGGGAGGGCCTCTACGAGCAGTACTTC. Translating gives CASSLAREGLYEQYF. This rearrangement joins TRBV7-2 to TRBJ2-7, with TRBD2 matching 8 bases. The CDR3 contains 15 residues. CDR1 SGHTA and CDR2 FQGNSA come from the germline V gene. V dropped 0 bases and J dropped 3; count of bases not matched to a gene: 4.

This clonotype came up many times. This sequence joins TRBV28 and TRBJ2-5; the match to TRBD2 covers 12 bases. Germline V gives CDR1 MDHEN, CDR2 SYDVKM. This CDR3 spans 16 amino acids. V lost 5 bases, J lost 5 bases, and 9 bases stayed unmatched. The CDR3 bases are TGTGCCAGCAGTCCTGCTTGGACTAGCGGGACGGAGACCCAGTACTTC. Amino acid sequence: CASSPAWTSGTETQYF. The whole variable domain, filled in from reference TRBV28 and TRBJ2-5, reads DVKVTQSSRYLVKRTGEKVFLECVQDMDHENMFWYRQDPGLGLRLIYFSYDVKMKEKGDIPEGYSVSREKKERFSLILESASTNQTSMYLCASSPAWTSGTETQYFGPGTRLLVL.

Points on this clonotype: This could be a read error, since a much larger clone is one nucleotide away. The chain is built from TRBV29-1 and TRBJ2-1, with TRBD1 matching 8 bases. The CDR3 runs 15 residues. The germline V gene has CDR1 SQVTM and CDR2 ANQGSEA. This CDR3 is CSVEGQQGAYNVQFF. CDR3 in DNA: TGCAGCGTTGAAGGGCAGCAGGGGGCCTACAATGTGCAGTTCTTC.

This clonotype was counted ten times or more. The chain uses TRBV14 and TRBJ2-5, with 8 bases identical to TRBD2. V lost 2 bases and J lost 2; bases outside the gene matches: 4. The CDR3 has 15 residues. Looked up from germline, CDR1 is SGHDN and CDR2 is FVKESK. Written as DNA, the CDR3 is TGTGCCAGCAGCCAATTAGCGGGACCACAAGAGACCCAGTACTTC. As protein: CASSQLAGPQETQYF.

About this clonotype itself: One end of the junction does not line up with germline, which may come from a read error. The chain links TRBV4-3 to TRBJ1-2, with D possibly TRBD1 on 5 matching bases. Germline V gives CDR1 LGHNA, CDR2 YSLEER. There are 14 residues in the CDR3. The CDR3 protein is CASSQGGSNYGHTF. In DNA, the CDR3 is TGCGCCAGCAGCCAAGGGGGGTCTAACTATGGCCACACCTTC.